This T cell receptor (beta chain) is from a study of identical twins. In TCRdb, the 5' RACE reads were re-called with MiXCR into one record per CDR3 protein. The data contain under 1 million distinct CDR3 sequences, 9% to 15% of them singletons. V shed 6 bases, J shed 6 bases, and the junction held 5 bases outside the gene matches. This CDR3 has 15 amino acids. Ten or more counts support this clonotype. The data also belong to a second study, concerning yellow fever vaccine responses in identical twins.

Sample: PBMCs. J is TRBJ2-2 and V is TRBV12-3 or TRBV12-4, with 12 bases fitting TRBD1. The origin of this receptor is a woman between 18 and 29 years old in good health. Here the CDR3 reads CASSPGQGAAGELFF. CDR3 nucleotide sequence: TGTGCCAGCAGCCCGGGACAGGGGGCGGCCGGGGAGCTGTTTTTT.